The 32 T cell receptor beta chains below were found in one sample sequenced in a study of identical twins. One entry per CDR3 protein results from TCRdb running MiXCR on the 5' RACE reads. The sample consists of roughly 1.6 million distinct CDR3 sequences, about 31% of them appearing once. Sequencing input: cord blood. The receptors were sampled from a newborn girl in good health.

This clonotype was observed a handful of times. The chain couples TRBV6-6 to TRBJ1-6; no reliable D call. CDR1 is MNHNY, CDR2 SVGAGI, per germline (reference sequence). This CDR3 region has 15 residues. V was cut by 7 bases and J by 6 bases, with 16 bases left in between. CDR3 bases: TGTGCCAGCACCCCAGTTGACGGATTTAATTCACCCCTCCACTTT. This gives the protein CASTPVDGFNSPLHF.

With regard to this clonotype: It may be a read error: a sequence one base away is much more abundant. The chain links TRBV29-1 to TRBJ2-3; 7 positions match TRBD2. Trimming removed 5 bases from V and 10 bases from J; junction bases left unmatched: 9. The CDR3 totals 12 residues. CDR1 is SQVTM, CDR2 ANQGSEA, per germline. The DNA for the CDR3 is TGCAGCGTTCACGGGGGGACCGATGCGCAGTATTTT. Its protein is CSVHGGTDAQYF.

This clonotype appeared a few times. The V and J genes are TRBV5-1 and TRBJ2-1; TRBD2 agrees at 10 bases. CDR1 SGHRS and CDR2 YFSETQ come from the germline V gene. The CDR3 sequence is 19 residues long. The J segment lost 4 bases and the V segment lost 1 base, leaving 14 bases of the junction unmatched. The CDR3 nucleotides read TGCGCCAGCAGCTTGCCTAACAGGTCTAGCGGGAGCTTGTACAATGAGCAGTTCTTC. Residues: CASSLPNRSSGSLYNEQFF.

The chain combines TRBV6-5 with TRBJ2-1; D might be TRBD2 (6 bases). Between the trimmed V and J ends, which lost 5 bases and 6 bases, there was a span of 14 bases. The CDR3 has 14 residues. The germline V gene has CDR1 MNHEY and CDR2 SVGAGI. The CDR3 DNA reads TGTGCCAGCAGTGACGGTCCGGGGGTCAATGAGCAGTTCTTC. Translating it yields CASSDGPGVNEQFF.

This chain uses TRBV20-1 with TRBJ2-3, with TRBD1 matching 7 bases. This CDR3 has 15 amino acids. Per germline, CDR1 DFQATT and CDR2 SNEGSKA (reference sequence). Losses at the gene ends were 3 bases for V and 3 bases for J; bases not matched to a gene: 9. The CDR3 loop reads CSARTHRGPTDTQYF. CDR3 bases: TGCAGTGCTAGGACACACAGGGGACCTACAGATACGCAGTATTTT.

The rearrangement joins TRBV11-2 to TRBJ2-2; TRBD2 matches at 7 bases. There are 13 residues in the CDR3. Germline CDR1 SGHAT, CDR2 FQNNGV. Unmatched junction bases numbered 6, after V lost 5 bases and J lost 9 bases. In nucleotides, the CDR3 is TGTGCCAGCAGCCCCGGCGGGGGATGGGAGCTGTTTTTT. It encodes CASSPGGGWELFF. Together with reference TRBV11-2 and TRBJ2-2, the CDR3 gives the full variable domain: EAGVAQSPRYKIIEKRQSVAFWCNPISGHATLYWYQQILGQGPKLLIQFQNNGVVDDSQLPKDRFSAERLKGVDSTLKIQPAKLEDSAVYLCASSPGGGWELFFGEGSRLTVL.

This chain joins TRBV20-1 and TRBJ1-2; D is unresolved. This CDR3 has 14 amino acids. V lost 5 bases and J lost 3, with 16 bases in between. Germline V gene data show CDR1 as DFQATT and CDR2 as SNEGSKA (reference sequence). This CDR3 is CSAAPRVTDYGYTF. The CDR3 nucleotides read TGCAGTGCTGCCCCCCGGGTAACGGACTATGGCTACACCTTC.

The chain employs TRBV14 and TRBJ1-6; D gene unclear. Germline V gene lookup returns CDR1 SGHDN and CDR2 FVKESK. The V and J ends lost 5 bases and 2 bases respectively, with 10 bases between them. The CDR3 is 15 amino acids. The CDR3 DNA reads TGTGCCAGCAGCATGGTCGCTCCCTATAATTCACCCCTCCACTTT. This sequence encodes CASSMVAPYNSPLHF.

V is TRBV28 and J is TRBJ2-7; 9 bases map to TRBD1. Germline CDR1 is MDHEN and CDR2 is SYDVKM. V lost 4 bases to trimming and J lost 6 bases; unmatched junction nucleotides: 10. The CDR3 contains 15 residues. CDR3: CASSSTGGGLGEQYF. The CDR3 nucleotides are TGTGCCAGCAGTTCTACAGGGGGCGGACTAGGCGAGCAGTACTTC.

This clonotype has only a few counts. The rearrangement links TRBV5-1 to TRBJ1-3; D is ambiguous. CDR1 and CDR2 (germline): SGHRS, YFSETQ. V lost 0 bases and J lost 3, with 7 bases in between. This CDR3 has 14 residues. The CDR3 DNA sequence: TGCGCCAGCAGCTTGGTGTCGGATGGAAACACCATATATTTT. Its translation: CASSLVSDGNTIYF.

This clonotype was seen more than once but under ten times. The chain is built from TRBV28 and TRBJ2-7; weak D call: TRBD1 (6 bases). Per germline, CDR1 MDHEN and CDR2 SYDVKM. The V end lost 7 bases, the J end lost 0 bases, and 10 bases lay between the germline ends. The CDR3 is 13 amino acids. In DNA form, the CDR3 reads TGTGCCAGCAAAGACAGGTACTCCTACGAGCAGTACTTC. It specifies CASKDRYSYEQYF.

The rearrangement links TRBV2 to TRBJ2-3; D uncertain. CDR3 length: 15 residues. Trimming stripped 7 bases from V and 1 base from J, with 15 bases between. Germline V lookup: CDR1 SNHLY, CDR2 FYNNEI. The CDR3 region is CASNPLSWRTDTQYF. The CDR3 DNA reads as TGTGCCAGCAACCCCCTCTCTTGGCGCACAGATACGCAGTATTTT.

CDR3 nucleotides: TGTGCCATCAGCGAGCTGTTTTTT. It yields the protein CAISELFF. The J gene is TRBJ1-4, the V gene TRBV10-3; D gene uncertain. Germline CDR1 is ENHRY and CDR2 is SYGVKD. V lost 6 bases, J lost 14 bases, and 4 bases lay in between. The CDR3 has 8 residues.

The chain links TRBV10-3 to TRBJ2-2; 11 bases match TRBD2. This CDR3 contains 19 residues. Trimming removed 0 bases from V and 1 base from J; junction bases left unmatched: 7. Germline CDR1 ENHRY, CDR2 SYGVKD. Here the CDR3 reads CAISESSASGRRNTGELFF. For the CDR3, the DNA is TGTGCCATCAGTGAGTCATCGGCTAGCGGGAGGAGGAACACCGGGGAGCTGTTTTTT.

This clonotype came up a few times. The chain joins TRBV6-6 to TRBJ2-1; D possibly uses TRBD1 or TRBD2 (5 bases each). There are 13 residues in the CDR3. Trimming stripped 6 bases from V and 3 bases from J, with 9 bases between. Germline V CDR1 and CDR2: MNHNY, SVGAGI (reference sequence). The CDR3 DNA reads as TGTGCCAGCAGGGGGACCTTCTACAATGAGCAGTTCTTC. It translates to CASRGTFYNEQFF.

This clonotype turned up a few times. CDR3: CASSHWAGTGTTEAFF. The CDR3 DNA is TGTGCCAGCAGCCACTGGGCCGGGACAGGGACCACTGAAGCTTTCTTT. The chain employs TRBV3-1 and TRBJ1-1, with 9 nucleotides matching TRBD1. With 3 bases clipped from V and 4 bases from J, the junction kept 9 bases outside the gene matches. The germline gives CDR1 LGHDT, CDR2 YNNKEL (reference sequence). The CDR3 loop spans 16 amino acids.

This rearrangement joins TRBV5-1 to TRBJ2-3, with TRBD2 identical over 7 bases. Germline V lookup: CDR1 SGHRS, CDR2 YFSETQ. There are 15 residues in the CDR3. Losses at the gene ends were 0 bases for V and 4 bases for J; bases not matched to a gene: 5. The DNA of the CDR3 is TGCGCCAGCAGCTTGGCCCGGGAGGCGGCAGATACGCAGTATTTT. Translated, it gives CASSLAREAADTQYF.

CDR3 sequence (DNA): TGTGCCAGCAGCCCGGACAGGGTAGTCAACACCGGGGAGCTGTTTTTT. Its translation: CASSPDRVVNTGELFF. V is TRBV14 and J is TRBJ2-2; TRBD1 matches 8 bases. Germline-derived CDR1 and CDR2 are SGHDN and FVKESK. Losses at the gene ends were 4 bases for V and 2 bases for J; bases not matched to a gene: 6. The CDR3 covers 16 residues.

The chain recombines TRBV2 with TRBJ2-7; 7 nucleotides match TRBD2. Germline V gene sequence: CDR1 SNHLY, CDR2 FYNNEI. V lost 2 bases and J lost 0; bases outside the gene matches: 4. This CDR3 has 15 amino acids. The CDR3 region has the DNA TGTGCCAGCAGTGAACCCCAGCGGGACTCCTACGAGCAGTACTTC. Translating gives CASSEPQRDSYEQYF.

V is TRBV3-1 and J is TRBJ1-2; no reliable D call. Per the germline V gene, CDR1 is LGHDT and CDR2 is YNNKEL (reference sequence). The CDR3 is 14 residues long. Trimming stripped 0 bases from V and 8 bases from J, with 13 bases between. The CDR3: CASSQEAGNGGYTF. CDR3 nucleotides: TGTGCCAGCAGCCAAGAGGCGGGGAACGGGGGCTACACCTTC. The full variable domain, its missing parts supplied by reference TRBV3-1 and TRBJ1-2, is DTAVSQTPKYLVTQMGNDKSIKCEQNLGHDTMYWYKQDSKKFLKIMFSYNNKELIINETVPNRFSPKSPDKAHLNLHINSLELGDSAVYFCASSQEAGNGGYTFGSGTRLTVV.

This clonotype was counted a few times. The gene calls are TRBV11-1 and TRBJ2-3; 10 bases agree with TRBD2. This CDR3 has 13 residues. Germline lookup yields CDR1 SGHAT and CDR2 FQDESV (reference sequence). The J segment lost 6 bases and the V segment lost 9 bases, leaving 6 bases of the junction unmatched. CDR3 sequence reads: CASSSGSRDTQYF. CDR3 nucleotides: TGTGCCAGTTCTAGCGGGAGTAGGGATACGCAGTATTTT. Full variable domain (outside the CDR3, taken from reference TRBV11-1 and TRBJ2-3): EAEVAQSPRYKITEKSQAVAFWCDPISGHATLYWYRQILGQGPELLVQFQDESVVDDSQLPKDRFSAERLKGVDSTLKIQPAELGDSAMYLCASSSGSRDTQYFGPGTRLTVL.

The CDR3 DNA sequence: TGCAGCGTTCGGACAGGGGGGGATACGCAGTATTTT. This gives the protein CSVRTGGDTQYF. This chain joins TRBV29-1 and TRBJ2-3; 10 nucleotides agree with TRBD1. Per germline, CDR1 SQVTM and CDR2 ANQGSEA. This CDR3 is 12 amino acids long. The J segment lost 6 bases and the V segment lost 5 bases, leaving 2 bases of the junction unmatched.

This clonotype was recorded a few times. CDR3 residues: CASSAGGGGQETQYF. CDR3 DNA: TGCGCCAGCAGCGCAGGGGGGGGCGGTCAAGAGACCCAGTACTTC. The chain recombines TRBV5-1 with TRBJ2-5; the D gene could be TRBD1 or TRBD2 (7 bases each). V was pared by 4 bases and J by 2 bases, with 15 bases between. This CDR3 spans 15 amino acids. Per the germline V gene, CDR1 is SGHRS and CDR2 is YFSETQ.

Points on this clonotype: A single base separates this from a much larger clone, so it may be a read error. This chain connects TRBV29-1 to TRBJ2-1; 7 nucleotides agree with TRBD1. Unmatched junction bases numbered 3, after V lost 3 bases and J lost 7 bases. Germline CDR1 reads SQVTM; CDR2 reads ANQGSEA. This CDR3 comprises 12 residues. The CDR3: CSVEGQRNEQFF. The CDR3 DNA reads TGCAGCGTTGAGGGACAGCGGAATGAGCAGTTCTTC.

This chain's CDR3 is CSASRESTYNEQFF. The CDR3 DNA reads as TGCAGTGCTAGTCGGGAGTCCACCTACAATGAGCAGTTCTTC. J is TRBJ2-1 and V is TRBV20-1; a possible D gene is TRBD2 (6 bases). Trimming stripped 3 bases from V and 2 bases from J, with 11 bases between. The CDR3 loop spans 14 amino acids. Germline assignment: CDR1 DFQATT and CDR2 SNEGSKA (reference sequence).

The V and J genes are TRBV10-3 and TRBJ1-6; TRBD1 aligns across 7 bases. CDR1 is ENHRY, CDR2 SYGVKD, per germline. The CDR3 length is 17 residues. The J segment lost 4 bases and the V segment lost 2 bases, leaving 8 bases of the junction unmatched. The CDR3 sequence: CAISEGVRGLYNSPLHF. Written as DNA, the CDR3 is TGTGCCATCAGTGAGGGTGTCAGGGGGTTGTATAATTCACCCCTCCACTTT.

This clonotype was detected only a few times. This chain connects TRBV9 to TRBJ2-1, with TRBD2 matching 9 bases. Germline V gene lookup returns CDR1 SGDLS and CDR2 YYNGEE. V shed 2 bases, J shed 4 bases, and the junction held 10 bases outside the gene matches. This CDR3 is 17 amino acids long. The CDR3 loop is CASSVHPLAGPYNEQFF. The CDR3 nucleotides are TGTGCCAGCAGCGTTCACCCGCTAGCGGGGCCATACAATGAGCAGTTCTTC.

The V call is TRBV12-5, the J call TRBJ2-5, with 10 bases identical to TRBD2. The CDR3 spans 14 residues. Germline CDR1 reads LGHNT; CDR2 reads FRNRAP. Trimming cost V 6 bases and J 11 bases; bases outside gene matches: 12. The CDR3 DNA reads TGTGCTAGTGGACATAGCGGGAGGTACAATGAGCAGTACTTC. Protein: CASGHSGRYNEQYF.

The chain carries TRBV19 and TRBJ1-2; 8 bases align to TRBD1. This CDR3 spans 13 amino acids. Trimming removed 9 bases from V and 7 bases from J; junction bases left unmatched: 10. CDR1 and CDR2 (germline): LNHDA, SQIVND (reference sequence). The CDR3 DNA reads TGTGCCAGCCACTCAGGGGGCGAGGGTGGCTACACCTTC. This sequence encodes CASHSGGEGGYTF.

There are a few counts of this clonotype. The rearrangement links TRBV27 to TRBJ1-2, with D perhaps matching TRBD1 (5 bases). CDR1 and CDR2 from the germline V gene are MNHEY and SMNVEV (reference sequence). The CDR3 runs 15 residues. V lost 7 bases and J lost 2, with 17 bases in between. CDR3 residues: CASTLSLGANYGYTF. CDR3 bases: TGTGCCAGCACCTTGAGTCTTGGGGCCAACTATGGCTACACCTTC.

The chain joins TRBV12-3 or TRBV12-4 to TRBJ1-6; TRBD1 agrees at 7 bases. The CDR3 is 15 amino acids. Trimming removed 6 bases from V and 8 bases from J; junction bases left unmatched: 10. CDR3 nucleotides: TGTGCCAGCAGCCAAGACAGGGCTCGAGATTCACCCCTCCACTTT. Protein sequence: CASSQDRARDSPLHF.

The chain combines TRBV5-1 with TRBJ2-3; tentatively, D is TRBD2 (6 bases). Deletions cut 10 bases from V and 2 bases from J, with 17 bases between. The germline gives CDR1 SGHRS, CDR2 YFSETQ. There are 14 residues in the CDR3. The DNA of the CDR3 is TGCGCCCTCCCACGGGACTCCTACACAGATACGCAGTATTTT. Translating it yields CALPRDSYTDTQYF.